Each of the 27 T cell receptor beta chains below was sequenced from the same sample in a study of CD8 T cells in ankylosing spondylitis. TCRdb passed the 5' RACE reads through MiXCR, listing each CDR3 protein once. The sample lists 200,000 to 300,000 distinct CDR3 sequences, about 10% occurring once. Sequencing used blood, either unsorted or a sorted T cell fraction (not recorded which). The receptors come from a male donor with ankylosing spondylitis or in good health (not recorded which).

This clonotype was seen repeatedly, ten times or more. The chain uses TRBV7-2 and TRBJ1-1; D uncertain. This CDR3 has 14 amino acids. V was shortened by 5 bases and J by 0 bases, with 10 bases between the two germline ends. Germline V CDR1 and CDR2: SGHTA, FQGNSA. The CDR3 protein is CASSQQSLNTEAFF. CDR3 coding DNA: TGTGCCAGCAGCCAACAGAGCCTGAACACTGAAGCTTTCTTT.

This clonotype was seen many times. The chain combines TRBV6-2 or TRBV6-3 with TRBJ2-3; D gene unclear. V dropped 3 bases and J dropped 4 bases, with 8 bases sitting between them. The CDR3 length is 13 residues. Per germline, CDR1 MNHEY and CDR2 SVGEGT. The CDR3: CASSYGPADTQYF. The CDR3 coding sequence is TGTGCCAGCAGTTATGGGCCCGCAGATACGCAGTATTTT.

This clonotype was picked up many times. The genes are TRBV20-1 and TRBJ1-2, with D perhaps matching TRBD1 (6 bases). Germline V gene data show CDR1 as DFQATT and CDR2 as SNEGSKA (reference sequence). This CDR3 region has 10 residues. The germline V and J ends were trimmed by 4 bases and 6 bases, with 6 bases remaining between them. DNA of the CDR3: TGCAGTGCTAACAGGGATGGCTACACCTTC. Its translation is CSANRDGYTF.

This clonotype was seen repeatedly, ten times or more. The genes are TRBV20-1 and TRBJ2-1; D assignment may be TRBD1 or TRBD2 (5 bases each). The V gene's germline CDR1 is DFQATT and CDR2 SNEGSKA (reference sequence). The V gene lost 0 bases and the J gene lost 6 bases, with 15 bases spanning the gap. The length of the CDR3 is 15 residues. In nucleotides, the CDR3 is TGCAGTGCTAGAGATCAGGTCCGGGGCCGCAATGAGCAGTTCTTC. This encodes CSARDQVRGRNEQFF.

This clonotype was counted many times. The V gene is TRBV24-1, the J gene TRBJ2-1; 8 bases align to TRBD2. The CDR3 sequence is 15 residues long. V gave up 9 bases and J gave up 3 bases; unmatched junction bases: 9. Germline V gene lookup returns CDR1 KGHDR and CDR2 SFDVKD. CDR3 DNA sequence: TGTGCCACCGGATCGGGGGGGGGCGTCTACAATGAGCAGTTCTTC. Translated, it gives CATGSGGGVYNEQFF.

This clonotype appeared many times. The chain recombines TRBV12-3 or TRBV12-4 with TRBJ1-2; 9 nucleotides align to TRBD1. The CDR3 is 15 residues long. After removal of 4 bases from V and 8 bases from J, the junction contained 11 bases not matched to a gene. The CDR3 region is CASSSNPRDRAGYTF. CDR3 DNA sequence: TGTGCCAGCAGTTCCAACCCTAGGGACAGGGCCGGCTACACCTTC.

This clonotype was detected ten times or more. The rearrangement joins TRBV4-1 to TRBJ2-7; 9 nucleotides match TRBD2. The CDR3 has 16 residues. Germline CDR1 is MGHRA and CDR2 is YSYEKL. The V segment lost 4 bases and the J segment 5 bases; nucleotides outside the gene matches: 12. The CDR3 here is CASSPGGRGGANEQYF. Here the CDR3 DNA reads TGCGCCAGCAGCCCAGGAGGTCGCGGGGGGGCGAACGAGCAGTACTTC.

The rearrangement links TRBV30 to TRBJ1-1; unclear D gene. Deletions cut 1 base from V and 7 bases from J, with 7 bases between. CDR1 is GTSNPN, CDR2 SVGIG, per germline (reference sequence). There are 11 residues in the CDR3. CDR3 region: CAWSDPDEAFF. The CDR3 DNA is TGTGCCTGGAGTGATCCCGATGAAGCTTTCTTT.

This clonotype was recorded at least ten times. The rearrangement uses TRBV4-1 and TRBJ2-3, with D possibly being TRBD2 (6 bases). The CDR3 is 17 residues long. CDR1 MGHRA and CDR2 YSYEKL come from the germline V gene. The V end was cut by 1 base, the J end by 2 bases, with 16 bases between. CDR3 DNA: TGCGCCAGCAGCCAAGTATGGAGGGGCCGGGTCACAGATACGCAGTATTTT. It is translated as CASSQVWRGRVTDTQYF.

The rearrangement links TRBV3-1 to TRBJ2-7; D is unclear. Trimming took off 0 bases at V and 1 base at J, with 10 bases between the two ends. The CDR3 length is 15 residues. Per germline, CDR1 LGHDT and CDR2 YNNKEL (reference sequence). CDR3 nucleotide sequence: TGTGCCAGCAGCCAAGACTACGCCGGGTCCTACGAGCAGTACTTC. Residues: CASSQDYAGSYEQYF.

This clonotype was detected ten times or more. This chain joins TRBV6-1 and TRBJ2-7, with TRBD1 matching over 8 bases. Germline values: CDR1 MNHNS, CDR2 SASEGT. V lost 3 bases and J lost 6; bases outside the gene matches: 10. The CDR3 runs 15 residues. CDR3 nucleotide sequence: TGTGCCAGCAGTGAGGCAGGAGACAGGGGTGGCGAGCAGTACTTC. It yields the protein CASSEAGDRGGEQYF.

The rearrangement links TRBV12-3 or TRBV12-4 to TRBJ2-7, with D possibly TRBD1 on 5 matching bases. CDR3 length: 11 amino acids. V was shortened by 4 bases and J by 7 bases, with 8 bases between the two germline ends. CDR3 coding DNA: TGTGCCAGCAGTTGGAACAGGGAGCAGTACTTC. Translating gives CASSWNREQYF.

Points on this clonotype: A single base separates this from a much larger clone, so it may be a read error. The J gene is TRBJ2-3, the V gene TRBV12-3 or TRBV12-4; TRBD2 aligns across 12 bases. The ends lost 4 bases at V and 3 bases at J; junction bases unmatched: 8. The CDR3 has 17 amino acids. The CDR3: CASSSSGGADETDTQYF. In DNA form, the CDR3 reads TGTGCCAGCAGTTCTAGCGGGGGGGCGGACGAGACAGATACGCAGTATTTT.

CDR3 loop: CASSPRSGVTEQFF. The CDR3, as DNA: TGTGCCAGCAGCCCCCGGTCGGGAGTCACTGAGCAGTTCTTC. This sequence joins TRBV11-3 and TRBJ2-1, with D perhaps TRBD2 (6 bases). V shed 5 bases and J shed 9 bases, with 17 bases lying between them. CDR1 is SGHNT, CDR2 YENEEA, per germline. The CDR3 totals 14 residues.

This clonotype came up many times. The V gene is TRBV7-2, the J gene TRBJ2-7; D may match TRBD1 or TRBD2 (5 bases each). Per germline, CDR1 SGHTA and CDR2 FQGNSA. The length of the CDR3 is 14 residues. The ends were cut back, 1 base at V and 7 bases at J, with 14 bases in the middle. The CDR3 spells CASSLELLAGEQYF. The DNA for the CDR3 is TGTGCCAGCAGCTTAGAGCTGCTAGCAGGGGAGCAGTACTTC.

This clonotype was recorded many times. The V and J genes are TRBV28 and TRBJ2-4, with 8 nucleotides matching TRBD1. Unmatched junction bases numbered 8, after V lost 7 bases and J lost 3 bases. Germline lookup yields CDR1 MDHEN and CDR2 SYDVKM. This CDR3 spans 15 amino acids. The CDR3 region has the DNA TGTGCCAGCACAAGACAAACAGGGGGCAAAAACATTCAGTACTTC. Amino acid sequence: CASTRQTGGKNIQYF. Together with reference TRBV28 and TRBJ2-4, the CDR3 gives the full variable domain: DVKVTQSSRYLVKRTGEKVFLECVQDMDHENMFWYRQDPGLGLRLIYFSYDVKMKEKGDIPEGYSVSREKKERFSLILESASTNQTSMYLCASTRQTGGKNIQYFGAGTRLSVL.

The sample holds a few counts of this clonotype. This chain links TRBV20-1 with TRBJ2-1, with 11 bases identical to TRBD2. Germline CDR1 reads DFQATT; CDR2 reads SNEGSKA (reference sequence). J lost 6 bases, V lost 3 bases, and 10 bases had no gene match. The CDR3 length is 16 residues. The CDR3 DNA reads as TGCAGTGCTAGTACTAGCGGGGGCCGGTTGGGCAATGAGCAGTTCTTC. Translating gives CSASTSGGRLGNEQFF.

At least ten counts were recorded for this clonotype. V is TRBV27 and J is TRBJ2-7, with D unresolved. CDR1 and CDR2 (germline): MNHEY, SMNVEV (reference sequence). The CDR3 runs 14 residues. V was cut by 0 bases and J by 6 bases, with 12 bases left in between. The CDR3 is CASSLSGLPSEQYF. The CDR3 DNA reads TGTGCCAGCAGTTTATCTGGCCTTCCTAGCGAGCAGTACTTC.

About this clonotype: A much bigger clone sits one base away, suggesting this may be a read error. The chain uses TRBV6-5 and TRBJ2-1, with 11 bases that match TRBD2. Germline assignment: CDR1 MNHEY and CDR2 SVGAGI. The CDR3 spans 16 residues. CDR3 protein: CASSYDLAGGSNEQLF. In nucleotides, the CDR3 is TGTGCCAGCAGTTACGATCTAGCGGGAGGCTCTAATGAGCAGCTCTTC.

Here the CDR3 reads CASSLDRESETQYF. The CDR3 nucleotides are TGTGCCAGCAGCTTGGACAGGGAATCAGAGACCCAGTACTTC. V is TRBV7-7 and J is TRBJ2-5; 8 positions agree with TRBD1. Germline-derived CDR1 and CDR2 are SSHAT and FNYEAQ (reference sequence). The CDR3 extends over 14 amino acids. Trimming removed 3 bases from V and 4 bases from J; junction bases left unmatched: 4.

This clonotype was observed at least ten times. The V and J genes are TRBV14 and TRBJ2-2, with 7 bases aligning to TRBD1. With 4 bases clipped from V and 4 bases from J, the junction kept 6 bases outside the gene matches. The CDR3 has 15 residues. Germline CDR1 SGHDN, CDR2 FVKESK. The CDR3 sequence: CASSPATGSTGELFF. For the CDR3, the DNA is TGTGCCAGCAGCCCGGCGACAGGGAGCACCGGGGAGCTGTTTTTT.

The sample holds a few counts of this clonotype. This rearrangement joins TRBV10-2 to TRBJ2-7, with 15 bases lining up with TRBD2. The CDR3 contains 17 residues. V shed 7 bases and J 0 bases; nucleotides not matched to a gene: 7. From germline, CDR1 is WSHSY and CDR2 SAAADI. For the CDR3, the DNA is TGCGCCAGCACGGGACTAGCGGGAGGTTTGAGCTCCTACGAGCAGTACTTC. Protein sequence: CASTGLAGGLSSYEQYF.

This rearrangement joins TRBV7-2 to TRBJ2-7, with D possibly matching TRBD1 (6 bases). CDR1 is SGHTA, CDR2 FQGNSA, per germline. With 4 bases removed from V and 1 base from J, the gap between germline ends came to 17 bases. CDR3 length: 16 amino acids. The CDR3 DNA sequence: TGTGCCAGCAGCTCCGGGCCGGGACACATTTCCTACGAGCAGTACTTC. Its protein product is CASSSGPGHISYEQYF.

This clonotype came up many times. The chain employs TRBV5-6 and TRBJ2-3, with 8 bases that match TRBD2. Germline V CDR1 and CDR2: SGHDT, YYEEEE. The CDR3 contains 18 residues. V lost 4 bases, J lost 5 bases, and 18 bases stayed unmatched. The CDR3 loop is CASSPILELADGGDTQYF. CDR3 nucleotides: TGTGCCAGCAGCCCCATCTTGGAACTAGCGGATGGGGGAGATACGCAGTATTTT.

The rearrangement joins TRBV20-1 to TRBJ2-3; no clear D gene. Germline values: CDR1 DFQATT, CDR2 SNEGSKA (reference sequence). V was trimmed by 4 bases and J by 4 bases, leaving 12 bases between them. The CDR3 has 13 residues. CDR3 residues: CSATSQVPDTQYF. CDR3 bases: TGCAGTGCTACTTCTCAGGTACCAGATACGCAGTATTTT.

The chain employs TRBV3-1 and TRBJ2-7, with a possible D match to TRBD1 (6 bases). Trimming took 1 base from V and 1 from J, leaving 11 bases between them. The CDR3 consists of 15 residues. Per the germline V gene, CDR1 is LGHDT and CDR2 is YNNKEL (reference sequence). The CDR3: CASSQGGTPSYEQYF. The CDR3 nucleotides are TGTGCCAGCAGCCAAGGGGGGACACCGTCCTACGAGCAGTACTTC.

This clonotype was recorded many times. The DNA of the CDR3 is TGTGCCAGCAGCCCTGCTTCTTCCGAGCAGTACTTC. Encoded protein: CASSPASSEQYF. This chain links TRBV12-3 or TRBV12-4 with TRBJ2-7; D is undetermined. This CDR3 comprises 12 residues. V shed 6 bases and J shed 6 bases, with 12 bases lying between them.